The rows below give T cell receptor beta chains drawn from one sample of a study of beta chain features in type 1 diabetes. Repertoires were generated with immunoSEQ multiplex PCR, while TCRdb's copy carries only in-frame clones and drops some. Of under 50,000 clones listed, just over 50% were seen once; the top ten hold over 2%. Sequencing was done on a sample of Tregs from blood. These receptors were collected from a young woman in good health. CDR3s include the opening cysteine and the closing phenylalanine or tryptophan. The order of the fields is clone size, J gene, V gene, D gene, CDR3 DNA, CDR3 protein. The D gene is left open where the match is weak. Clone size, where shown, is once, few, many, or a class for clones that have expanded.

clone size: .; J gene: TRBJ2-3; V gene: TRBV5-4; D gene: TRBD2; CDR3 DNA: TGTGCCAGCAGCTTGGCCGAACCGGGACTAATATACCCTACAGATACGCAGTATTTT; CDR3 protein: CASSLAEPGLIYPTDTQYF
clone size: .; J gene: TRBJ1-1; V gene: TRBV7-3; D gene: TRBD1; CDR3 DNA: TGTGCCAGCAGCTCGGAAACGGGACAGGGACGAGCTTTCTTT; CDR3 protein: CASSSETGQGRAFF
clone size: .; J gene: TRBJ1-3; V gene: TRBV7-9; D gene: .; CDR3 DNA: TGTGCCAGCAGCTTAGGGCAGCCGGACACTGGAAACACCATATATTTT; CDR3 protein: CASSLGQPDTGNTIYF
clone size: .; J gene: TRBJ1-1; V gene: TRBV6-1; D gene: .; CDR3 DNA: TGTGCCAGCAGTGAACTGGGGGGCACTGAAGCTTTCTTT; CDR3 protein: CASSELGGTEAFF
clone size: few; J gene: TRBJ2-3; V gene: TRBV29-1; D gene: TRBD2; CDR3 DNA: TGCAGCGTGGCCGGGACTAGCGCTAGCACAGATACGCAGTATTTT; CDR3 protein: CSVAGTSASTDTQYF
clone size: .; J gene: TRBJ2-7; V gene: TRBV19; D gene: .; CDR3 DNA: TGTGCCAGTAGTTCCCGGGACATAGTGTTCGAGCAGTACTTC; CDR3 protein: CASSSRDIVFEQYF
clone size: few; J gene: TRBJ1-3; V gene: TRBV6-6; D gene: TRBD1; CDR3 DNA: TGTGCCAGCAGTTACGGGACAGGGTATAGTGGAAACACCATATATTTT; CDR3 protein: CASSYGTGYSGNTIYF
clone size: .; J gene: TRBJ1-1; V gene: TRBV30; D gene: .; CDR3 DNA: TGTGCCTGGGGGTTCAGGGGGAACACTGAAGCTTTCTTT; CDR3 protein: CAWGFRGNTEAFF
clone size: few; J gene: TRBJ1-1; V gene: TRBV30; D gene: .; CDR3 DNA: TGTGCCTGGATGTCTTCAGGGTTGAACACTGAAGCTTTCTTT; CDR3 protein: CAWMSSGLNTEAFF
clone size: .; J gene: TRBJ1-2; V gene: TRBV9; D gene: .; CDR3 DNA: TGTGCCAGCAGCGCATACAGAGCCGATGGCTACACCTTC; CDR3 protein: CASSAYRADGYTF
clone size: .; J gene: TRBJ2-7; V gene: TRBV11-2; D gene: TRBD2; CDR3 DNA: TGTGCCAGCAGCCCTATACTAGCGGTAAGCTACGAGCAGTACTTC; CDR3 protein: CASSPILAVSYEQYF
clone size: .; J gene: TRBJ2-2; V gene: TRBV19; D gene: TRBD1; CDR3 DNA: TGTGCCAGTACCAGAAAAGGGGGCGGTTACACCGGGGAGCTGTTTTTT; CDR3 protein: CASTRKGGGYTGELFF
clone size: .; J gene: TRBJ2-5; V gene: TRBV2; D gene: .; CDR3 DNA: TGTGCCAGCAGCGTAGAGACCCAGTACTTC; CDR3 protein: CASSVETQYF
clone size: .; J gene: TRBJ1-2; V gene: TRBV29-1; D gene: TRBD1; CDR3 DNA: TGCAGCGTTGACCGCGGACAGGGGGCGCGTAATTATGGCTACACCTTC; CDR3 protein: CSVDRGQGARNYGYTF
clone size: few; J gene: TRBJ1-5; V gene: TRBV7-9; D gene: .; CDR3 DNA: TGTGCCAGCAGCTTAAGTCAGGGCAGCCAGCCCCAGCATTTT; CDR3 protein: CASSLSQGSQPQHF
clone size: .; J gene: TRBJ2-1; V gene: TRBV6-1; D gene: .; CDR3 DNA: TGTGCCAGCCTGACAGGAGGATTCTCCTACAATGAGCAGTTCTTC; CDR3 protein: CASLTGGFSYNEQFF
clone size: .; J gene: TRBJ2-1; V gene: TRBV14; D gene: .; CDR3 DNA: TGTGCCAGCAGCCATTCCCGGGATTTCTCCTACAATGAGCAGTTCTTC; CDR3 protein: CASSHSRDFSYNEQFF
clone size: medium-sized; J gene: TRBJ2-7; V gene: TRBV6-1; D gene: TRBD2; CDR3 DNA: TGTGCCAGCAGTGTAACTAGCGGGAGCCACGAGCAGTACTTC; CDR3 protein: CASSVTSGSHEQYF
clone size: once; J gene: TRBJ1-5; V gene: TRBV27; D gene: TRBD1; CDR3 DNA: TGTGCCAGCAGTCTGGGACAGGGATATGGCAATCAGCCCCAGCATTTT; CDR3 protein: CASSLGQGYGNQPQHF
clone size: .; J gene: TRBJ2-7; V gene: TRBV5-6; D gene: TRBD2; CDR3 DNA: TGTGCCAGCAGCTCCCCTATTAGACTAGCGGCCACCTACGAGCAGTACTTC; CDR3 protein: CASSSPIRLAATYEQYF
clone size: .; J gene: TRBJ2-7; V gene: TRBV13; D gene: TRBD1; CDR3 DNA: TGTGCCAGCAGCTTGAGACAGGGGGCCTACGAGCAGTACTTC; CDR3 protein: CASSLRQGAYEQYF
clone size: .; J gene: TRBJ1-2; V gene: TRBV10-3; D gene: .; CDR3 DNA: TGTGCCATCTGGGACGGGGAGGGTCGAAACTATGGCTACACCTTC; CDR3 protein: CAIWDGEGRNYGYTF
clone size: .; J gene: TRBJ2-1; V gene: TRBV7-2; D gene: .; CDR3 DNA: TGTGCCAGCAGCGCCACAGGGAGCTCCTACAATGAGCAGTTCTTC; CDR3 protein: CASSATGSSYNEQFF
clone size: few; J gene: TRBJ1-3; V gene: TRBV28; D gene: .; CDR3 DNA: TGTGCCAGCAGTTTAAGCCAGGGCGGAAACACCATATATTTT; CDR3 protein: CASSLSQGGNTIYF
clone size: .; J gene: TRBJ1-4; V gene: TRBV2; D gene: TRBD1; CDR3 DNA: TGTGCCAGCAGCCTGGGGACAGCCCTTTCTAATGAAAAACTGTTTTTT; CDR3 protein: CASSLGTALSNEKLFF
clone size: .; J gene: TRBJ2-1; V gene: TRBV14; D gene: .; CDR3 DNA: TGTGCCAGCAGCCAAGATTGGAGGGTCCCCTACAATGAGCAGTTCTTC; CDR3 protein: CASSQDWRVPYNEQFF
clone size: few; J gene: TRBJ2-2; V gene: TRBV6-1; D gene: .; CDR3 DNA: TGTGCCAGCAGGGGGCCGGGAGTCGGGACCGGGGAGCTGTTTTTT; CDR3 protein: CASRGPGVGTGELFF
clone size: .; J gene: TRBJ2-6; V gene: TRBV7-3; D gene: .; CDR3 DNA: TGTGCCAGCAGCTTAATTCCGTCTGGGGCCAACGTCCTGACTTTC; CDR3 protein: CASSLIPSGANVLTF
clone size: few; J gene: TRBJ2-7; V gene: TRBV5-1; D gene: .; CDR3 DNA: TGCGCCAGCAGCTTGTCCTACGAGGGCTCCTACGAGCAGTACTTC; CDR3 protein: CASSLSYEGSYEQYF
clone size: .; J gene: TRBJ2-1; V gene: TRBV5-1; D gene: TRBD2; CDR3 DNA: TGCGCCAGCAGCTTCGGCGGGAGTCTCCTCAATGAGCAGTTCTTC; CDR3 protein: CASSFGGSLLNEQFF
clone size: medium-sized; J gene: TRBJ2-6; V gene: TRBV28; D gene: .; CDR3 DNA: TGTGCCAGCAGCCCCGCCGGACAAGGGGCCAACGTCCTGACTTTC; CDR3 protein: CASSPAGQGANVLTF
clone size: .; J gene: TRBJ1-4; V gene: TRBV4-2; D gene: TRBD1; CDR3 DNA: TGTGCCAGCAGCCAAGGGACAGGGGGAAGTGAAGAAAAACTGTTTTTT; CDR3 protein: CASSQGTGGSEEKLFF
clone size: .; J gene: TRBJ2-5; V gene: TRBV6-5; D gene: TRBD2; CDR3 DNA: TGTGCCAGCAGTTATGGACTAGCGGGAGCGGAGACCCAGTACTTC; CDR3 protein: CASSYGLAGAETQYF
clone size: .; J gene: TRBJ1-4; V gene: TRBV7-9; D gene: .; CDR3 DNA: TGTGCCAGCGTCTATCGGGGTGCAACTAATGAAAAACTGTTTTTT; CDR3 protein: CASVYRGATNEKLFF
clone size: .; J gene: TRBJ2-7; V gene: TRBV2; D gene: TRBD1; CDR3 DNA: TGTGCCAGCAGTTACTACAGGGGCTACGAGCAGTACTTC; CDR3 protein: CASSYYRGYEQYF
clone size: .; J gene: TRBJ2-2; V gene: TRBV4-1; D gene: TRBD1; CDR3 DNA: TGCGCCAGCAGCCAGGCCGGGACAGGGTTGTTGGCGCTGTTTTTT; CDR3 protein: CASSQAGTGLLALFF
clone size: .; J gene: TRBJ1-1; V gene: TRBV19; D gene: TRBD1; CDR3 DNA: TGTGCCAGTGGACAGGGGCTGAACACTGAAGCTTTCTTT; CDR3 protein: CASGQGLNTEAFF
clone size: .; J gene: TRBJ2-5; V gene: TRBV6-1; D gene: TRBD1; CDR3 DNA: TGTGCCAGCAGTGAAAGGGTACAGGGACAGGGGACCCAAGAGACCCAGTACTTC; CDR3 protein: CASSERVQGQGTQETQYF
clone size: .; J gene: TRBJ2-2; V gene: TRBV28; D gene: TRBD2; CDR3 DNA: TGTGCCAGCGTCCGGGGGGGCGCCGATACCGGGGAGCTGTTTTTT; CDR3 protein: CASVRGGADTGELFF
clone size: .; J gene: TRBJ2-3; V gene: TRBV7-6; D gene: .; CDR3 DNA: TGTGCCAGCAGCCACAGGGCCACAGATACGCAGTATTTT; CDR3 protein: CASSHRATDTQYF
clone size: once; J gene: TRBJ2-7; V gene: TRBV4-3; D gene: TRBD2; CDR3 DNA: TGCGCCAGCAGCCAGGGACTAGCGGGGAACTACGAGCAGTACTTC; CDR3 protein: CASSQGLAGNYEQYF
clone size: .; J gene: TRBJ1-2; V gene: TRBV7-3; D gene: .; CDR3 DNA: TGTGCCAGCAGCCCCCCCCGCGGGGCTAACTATGGCTACACCTTC; CDR3 protein: CASSPPRGANYGYTF
clone size: .; J gene: TRBJ1-5; V gene: TRBV5-1; D gene: .; CDR3 DNA: TGCGCCAGCAGCGCCGCGGGGGCTAGCAATCAGCCCCAGCATTTT; CDR3 protein: CASSAAGASNQPQHF
clone size: .; J gene: TRBJ2-1; V gene: TRBV15; D gene: .; CDR3 DNA: TGTGCCACCAGCAGAGTAGGGGACTCATACAATGAGCAGTTCTTC; CDR3 protein: CATSRVGDSYNEQFF
clone size: few; J gene: TRBJ2-7; V gene: TRBV6-1; D gene: TRBD2; CDR3 DNA: TGTGCCAGCAGGTACGGGACTAGCAGCGAGCAGTACTTC; CDR3 protein: CASRYGTSSEQYF
clone size: .; J gene: TRBJ2-1; V gene: TRBV29-1; D gene: .; CDR3 DNA: TGCAGCGTTGAAGGGACTAAGTCCCGTGAGCAGTTCTTC; CDR3 protein: CSVEGTKSREQFF